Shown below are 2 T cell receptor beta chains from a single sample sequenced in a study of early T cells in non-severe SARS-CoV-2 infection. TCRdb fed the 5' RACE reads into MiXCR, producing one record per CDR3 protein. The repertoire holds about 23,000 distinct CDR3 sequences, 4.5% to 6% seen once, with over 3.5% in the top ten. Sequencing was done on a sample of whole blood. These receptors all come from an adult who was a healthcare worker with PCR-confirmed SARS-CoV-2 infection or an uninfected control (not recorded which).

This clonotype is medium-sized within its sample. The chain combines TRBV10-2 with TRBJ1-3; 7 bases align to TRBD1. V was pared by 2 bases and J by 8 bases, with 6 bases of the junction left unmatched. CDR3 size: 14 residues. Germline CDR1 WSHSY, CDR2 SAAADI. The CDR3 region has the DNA TGCGCCAGCAGTGAGATGGCAGGGGGGTACACCATATATTTT. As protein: CASSEMAGGYTIYF.

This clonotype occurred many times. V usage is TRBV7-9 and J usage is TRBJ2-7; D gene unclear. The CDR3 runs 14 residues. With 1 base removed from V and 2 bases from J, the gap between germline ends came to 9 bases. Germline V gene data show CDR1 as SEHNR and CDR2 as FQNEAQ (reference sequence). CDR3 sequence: CASSLDGGAYEQYF. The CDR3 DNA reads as TGTGCCAGCAGCTTAGACGGCGGTGCCTACGAGCAGTACTTC. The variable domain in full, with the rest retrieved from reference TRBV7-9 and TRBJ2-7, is DTGVSQNPRHKITKRGQNVTFRCDPISEHNRLYWYRQTLGQGPEFLTYFQNEAQLEKSRLLSDRFSAERPKGSFSTLEIQRTEQGDSAMYLCASSLDGGAYEQYFGPGTRLTVT.